A selection of T cell receptor beta chains follows, all from one sample in a study of cytomegalovirus exposure and HLA in healthy donors. The repertoire was sequenced with immunoSEQ multiplex PCR; TCRdb's copy has only in-frame clones and lacks some. The table has under 150,000 clones, 70% to 85% seen once; the top ten hold 2% to 3%. What was sequenced was PBMCs. Receptors originate from a woman in her sixties in good health and CMV-seropositive. Each CDR3 is given with its conserved first and last residue. The D gene is left open where the match is weak. Clone size, where shown, is once, few, many, or a class for clones that have expanded.

TRBJ2-7	.	TRBV5-3	TRBD2	CARSSPTAPAGDEQYF	TGTGCCAGAAGCTCCCCTACGGCTCCAGCGGGGGACGAGCAGTACTTC
TRBJ2-1	few	TRBV7-9	.	CASSPRQLSSYNEQFF	TGTGCCAGCAGCCCGAGACAGTTGAGCTCCTACAATGAGCAGTTCTTC
TRBJ1-5	.	TRBV23-1	.	CASSHRQGNQPQHF	TGCGCCAGCAGTCATCGGCAGGGCAATCAGCCCCAGCATTTT
TRBJ2-5	.	TRBV10-3	TRBD2	CAISVGLAGGAETQYF	TGTGCCATCAGTGTTGGACTAGCGGGAGGCGCAGAGACCCAGTACTTC
TRBJ1-6	.	TRBV2	.	CASSAGASGSPLHF	TGTGCCAGCAGCGCGGGGGCAAGCGGCTCACCCCTCCACTTT
TRBJ1-2	.	TRBV6-5	.	CASSYLRDSYGYTF	TGTGCCAGCAGTTACTTGAGGGATTCCTATGGCTACACCTTC
TRBJ2-1	.	TRBV10-1	.	CASSESVASNEQFF	TGCGCCAGCAGTGAGTCGGTAGCAAGCAATGAGCAGTTCTTC
TRBJ1-4	.	TRBV11-2	TRBD1	CASSPGQGAFEKLFF	TGTGCCAGCAGCCCCGGACAGGGGGCATTTGAAAAACTGTTTTTT
TRBJ2-1	once	TRBV29-1	TRBD2	CSAPGLAGDEQFF	TGCAGCGCCCCGGGACTAGCGGGGGACGAGCAGTTCTTC
TRBJ2-2	.	TRBV5-1	TRBD2	CASSLAAGVTGELFF	TGCGCCAGCAGCTTGGCGGCGGGGGTCACCGGGGAGCTGTTTTTT
TRBJ1-5	.	TRBV7-7	.	CASSPGVNQPQHF	TGTGCTAGCAGCCCGGGGGTAAATCAGCCCCAGCATTTT
TRBJ2-4	.	TRBV7-2	.	CASSPSEERNIQYF	TGTGCCAGCAGCCCCTCCGAGGAGCGGAACATTCAGTACTTC
TRBJ2-7	.	TRBV5-1	TRBD1	CASSRDRLSYEQYF	TGCGCCAGCAGCAGGGACAGGTTGTCCTACGAGCAGTACTTC
TRBJ1-6	.	TRBV19	.	CASSIEGLGSPLHF	TGTGCCAGTAGTATCGAGGGCCTAGGCTCACCCCTCCACTTT
TRBJ1-2	once	TRBV11-1	.	CASSLGGTTDFYGYTF	TGTGCCAGCAGCTTAGGGGGGACAACGGACTTCTATGGCTACACCTTC
TRBJ2-5	.	TRBV5-1	.	CASSLGGAEETQYF	TGCGCCAGCAGCTTGGGGGGCGCAGAGGAGACCCAGTACTTC
TRBJ2-1	.	TRBV6-5	.	CATHGAGGNEQFF	TGTGCCACCCACGGGGCAGGGGGGAATGAGCAGTTCTTC
TRBJ1-1	.	TRBV7-6	.	CASSLVGPNPNTEAFF	TGTGCCAGCAGCTTAGTGGGCCCCAATCCGAACACTGAAGCTTTCTTT
TRBJ1-4	once	TRBV29-1	.	CSGQATNEKLFF	TGCAGCGGACAGGCAACTAATGAAAAACTGTTTTTT
TRBJ2-5	.	TRBV5-1	.	CASSPDRPQETQYF	TGCGCCAGCAGCCCAGACAGGCCTCAAGAGACCCAGTACTTC
TRBJ2-1	once	TRBV11-3	TRBD2	CASSLDVAGGFSYNEQFF	TGTGCCAGCAGCTTAGATGTAGCGGGGGGCTTCTCCTACAATGAGCAGTTCTTC
TRBJ2-7	.	TRBV5-4	TRBD2	CASSPGLAQGNEQYF	TGTGCCAGCAGCCCAGGACTAGCCCAGGGGAACGAGCAGTACTTC
TRBJ1-2	.	TRBV6-5	.	CASSPADSFYGYTF	TGTGCCAGCAGTCCCGCGGACAGCTTCTATGGCTACACCTTC
TRBJ1-4	.	TRBV10-3	.	CAISESGSRGEKLFF	TGTGCCATCAGTGAGTCGGGGTCAAGGGGTGAAAAACTGTTTTTT
TRBJ2-7	.	TRBV28	.	CASETGFEQYF	TGTGCCAGCGAGACAGGTTTCGAGCAGTACTTC
TRBJ1-5	.	TRBV2	.	CASSETGSQPQHF	TGTGCCAGCAGTGAAACAGGGAGTCAGCCCCAGCATTTT
TRBJ1-3	.	TRBV4-1	.	CASSHPTRNTIYF	TGCGCCAGCAGCCACCCGACAAGAAACACCATATATTTT
TRBJ2-1	.	TRBV19	.	CASRGPRWDEQFF	TGTGCCAGTAGGGGCCCAAGATGGGATGAGCAGTTCTTC
TRBJ1-2	.	TRBV19	TRBD1	CASSIISRQGVYGYTF	TGTGCCAGTAGTATCATATCCCGACAGGGGGTATATGGCTACACCTTC
TRBJ1-5	.	TRBV6-1	.	CASTLGGYSNQPQHF	TGTGCCAGCACCCTGGGGGGTTATAGCAATCAGCCCCAGCATTTT
TRBJ1-5	medium-sized	TRBV5-6	TRBD1	CASSFWDRAINQPQHF	TGTGCCAGCAGCTTTTGGGACAGGGCAATAAATCAGCCCCAGCATTTT
TRBJ1-2	few	TRBV19	.	CASSISSQGDYGYTF	TGTGCCAGTAGTATCTCCTCCCAGGGCGACTATGGCTACACCTTC
TRBJ1-1	.	TRBV11-2	.	CASTLRNTEAFF	TGTGCCAGCACCCTCAGGAACACTGAAGCTTTCTTT
TRBJ2-2	.	TRBV29-1	TRBD2	CSVGASGAGELFF	TGCAGCGTTGGGGCTAGCGGGGCCGGGGAGCTGTTTTTT
TRBJ1-5	.	TRBV5-8	.	CASSLIGGGDQPQHF	TGTGCCAGCAGCTTAATCGGAGGTGGGGATCAGCCCCAGCATTTT
TRBJ1-4	.	TRBV2	TRBD1	CASSEVQGLHEKLFF	TGTGCCAGCAGTGAAGTACAGGGGCTGCATGAAAAACTGTTTTTT
TRBJ2-7	.	TRBV5-5	.	CASSPAGHEQYF	TGTGCCAGCAGCCCCGCGGGTCACGAGCAGTACTTC
TRBJ2-7	.	TRBV28	TRBD1	CASSTPGTGQYEQYF	TGTGCCAGCAGTACCCCCGGGACAGGACAATACGAGCAGTACTTC
TRBJ1-3	.	TRBV7-3	.	CASSSEGGLSGNTIYF	TGTGCCAGCAGCTCGGAGGGCGGACTCTCTGGAAACACCATATATTTT
TRBJ2-3	.	TRBV19	.	CASSIEEGASTDTQYF	TGTGCCAGTAGTATAGAGGAGGGGGCAAGCACGGATACGCAGTATTTT
TRBJ2-3	.	TRBV5-1	.	CASSLGGGGLTDTQYF	TGCGCCAGCAGCCTTGGTGGCGGGGGCCTCACAGATACGCAGTATTTT
TRBJ2-2	.	TRBV7-3	TRBD2	CASSSTSGANTGELFF	TGTGCCAGCAGCTCAACCAGCGGGGCGAACACCGGGGAGCTGTTTTTT
TRBJ2-5	.	TRBV19	TRBD1	CASSMGWGQLQETQYF	TGTGCCAGTAGTATGGGCTGGGGACAGCTACAAGAGACCCAGTACTTC